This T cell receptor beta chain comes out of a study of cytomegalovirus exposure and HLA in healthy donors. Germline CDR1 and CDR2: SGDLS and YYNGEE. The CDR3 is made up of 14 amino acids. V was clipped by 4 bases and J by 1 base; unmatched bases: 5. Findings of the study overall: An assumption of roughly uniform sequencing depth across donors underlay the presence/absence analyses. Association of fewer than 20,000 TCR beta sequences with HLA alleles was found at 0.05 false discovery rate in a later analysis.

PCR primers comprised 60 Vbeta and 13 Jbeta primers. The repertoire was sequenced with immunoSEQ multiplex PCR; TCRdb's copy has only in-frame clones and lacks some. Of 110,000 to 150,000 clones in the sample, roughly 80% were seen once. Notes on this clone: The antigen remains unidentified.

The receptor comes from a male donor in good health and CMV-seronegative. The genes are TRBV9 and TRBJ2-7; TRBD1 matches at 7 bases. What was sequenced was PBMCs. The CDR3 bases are TGTGCCAGCAGCAAACAGGGGTCTTCCTACGAGCAGTACTTC. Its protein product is CASSKQGSSYEQYF.